The 11 T cell receptor beta chains given below trace back to one sample, sequenced in a study of T cell responses to AZD1222 COVID-19 vaccine. Some clones are missing from TCRdb's copy, which holds only in-frame ones; the method was immunoSEQ multiplex PCR. In the table there are some 250,000 clones, approximately 94% of which are singletons. Sequencing was performed on peripheral blood, taken 28 days after the second AZD1222 dose. The source of these receptors is an adult who received the AZD1222 COVID-19 vaccine.

In DNA form, the CDR3 reads TGTGCCAGCAGCTTGTCCGTAGGCCATAGCAATCAGCCCCAGCATTTT. Residues: CASSLSVGHSNQPQHF. This sequence joins TRBV5-5 and TRBJ1-5; no clear D. The CDR3 is made up of 16 amino acids. Looked up from germline, CDR1 is SGHKS and CDR2 is YYEKEE (reference sequence). V was pared by 1 base and J by 0 bases, with 11 bases between.

The chain uses TRBV28 and TRBJ2-1, with D possibly TRBD1 on 5 matching bases. This CDR3 spans 15 amino acids. The V gene lost 2 bases and the J gene lost 2 bases, with 10 bases spanning the gap. CDR1 MDHEN and CDR2 SYDVKM come from the germline V gene. CDR3 residues: CASSLEGAPYNEQFF. CDR3 DNA: TGTGCCAGCAGTTTAGAAGGGGCCCCCTACAATGAGCAGTTCTTC.

The chain employs TRBV21-1 and TRBJ2-1; TRBD2 is the table's D call and was not checked against the DNA. TRBV21-1 is classified as a pseudogene. The CDR3 spans 16 residues. The chain's CDR3 is CASSKLGVRGYNEQFF. In nucleotides, the CDR3 is TGTGCCAGCAGCAAATTGGGCGTCCGGGGTTACAATGAGCAGTTCTTC.

In this sample, this clone turned up a few times. V is TRBV4-1 and J is TRBJ1-4; no firm D call. V lost 3 bases and J 0 bases, leaving 8 bases between the germline ends. The CDR3 covers 15 residues. Germline V gene lookup returns CDR1 MGHRA and CDR2 YSYEKL. The CDR3, as DNA: TGCGCCAGCAGCCAGCATAGAGCAACTAATGAAAAACTGTTTTTT. Translated: CASSQHRATNEKLFF.

In regard to this clone: This specimen includes other DNA sequences encoding the same CDR3. The chain couples TRBV12-5 to TRBJ2-3; tentative D call: TRBD2 (6 bases). Germline V gene lookup returns CDR1 LGHNT and CDR2 FRNRAP. V was pared by 5 bases and J by 3 bases, with 9 bases between. The CDR3 covers 13 residues. This chain's CDR3 is CASGLSGTDTQYF. The CDR3 DNA reads TGTGCTAGTGGTCTTAGCGGTACAGATACGCAGTATTTT.

The chain links TRBV28 to TRBJ2-7; D is perhaps TRBD2 (5 bases). This CDR3 contains 13 residues. Trimming removed 6 bases from V and 1 base from J, with 10 bases in between. Per the germline V gene, CDR1 is MDHEN and CDR2 is SYDVKM. The CDR3 nucleotides are TGTGCCAGCAGGTGGGCGGGTTCCTACGAGCAGTACTTC. Protein sequence: CASRWAGSYEQYF. The variable domain in full, completed from reference TRBV28 and TRBJ2-7, reads DVKVTQSSRYLVKRTGEKVFLECVQDMDHENMFWYRQDPGLGLRLIYFSYDVKMKEKGDIPEGYSVSREKKERFSLILESASTNQTSMYLCASRWAGSYEQYFGPGTRLTVT.

The chain uses TRBV4-1 and TRBJ2-7, with 8 bases lining up with TRBD2. V lost 5 bases and J lost 6; bases outside the gene matches: 12. The length of the CDR3 is 15 residues. Germline CDR1 reads MGHRA; CDR2 reads YSYEKL. The CDR3 sequence is CASSSLGTSRPEQYF. DNA for the CDR3: TGCGCCAGCAGCTCCCTGGGGACTAGTCGTCCCGAGCAGTACTTC.

The chain couples TRBV5-4 to TRBJ2-1; D is perhaps TRBD1 (6 bases). The CDR3 totals 15 residues. Per the germline V gene, CDR1 is SGHNT and CDR2 is YYREEE (reference sequence). Trimming cost V 3 bases and J 2 bases, with 12 bases left between them. This chain's CDR3 is CASSSTGSPYNEQFF. CDR3 nucleotide sequence: TGTGCCAGCAGCTCCACAGGGAGCCCCTACAATGAGCAGTTCTTC.

The V and J genes are TRBV11-3 and TRBJ2-3; D gene uncertain. The CDR3 has 12 residues. Trimming took off 3 bases at V and 2 bases at J, with 3 bases between the two ends. Germline CDR1 reads SGHNT; CDR2 reads YENEEA. For the CDR3, the DNA is TGTGCCAGCAGCTTCAACACAGATACGCAGTATTTT. Protein sequence: CASSFNTDTQYF. The full variable domain, in which reference TRBV11-3 and TRBJ2-3 provide the parts outside the CDR3, is EAGVVQSPRYKIIEKKQPVAFWCNPISGHNTLYWYLQNLGQGPELLIRYENEEAVDDSQLPKDRFSAERLKGVDSTLKIQPAELGDSAVYLCASSFNTDTQYFGPGTRLTVL.

The gene calls are TRBV7-3 and TRBJ2-1; 9 nucleotides line up with TRBD1. Trimming took 4 bases from V and 4 from J; bases not matched to a gene: 5. CDR1 and CDR2 from the germline V gene are SGHTA and FQGTGA. This CDR3 region has 15 residues. The CDR3 nucleotides are TGTGCCAGCAGCTCAACAGGGGGCTTTTACAATGAGCAGTTCTTC. Protein product: CASSSTGGFYNEQFF.

The J gene is TRBJ1-6, the V gene TRBV10-2; D unresolved. The germline gives CDR1 WSHSY, CDR2 SAAADI. The V gene lost 2 bases and the J gene lost 4 bases, with 9 bases spanning the gap. There are 15 residues in the CDR3. CDR3 sequence reads: CASSEGSGYNSPLHF. The DNA for the CDR3 is TGCGCCAGCAGTGAGGGCAGCGGGTATAATTCACCCCTCCACTTT.